This T cell receptor (beta chain) was profiled in a study of blood T cell repertoires in COVID-19. For the study at large: Sites across the United States, Italy and Spain contributed samples from acute and convalescent COVID-19. PBMCs, B-cell-depleted T cells, or T cells were the source of the cDNA or gDNA that made up the material.

Germline lookup yields CDR1 SGHTA and CDR2 FQGNSA. Trimming pared 2 bases from V and 6 bases from J, leaving 12 bases between. The CDR3 runs to 14 residues. Under the authors' procedure: For nucleated cells, counts were estimated from reference gene primer amplification. TCRdb keeps only in-frame clones here, not all; method: immunoSEQ multiplex PCR. D and trimming come from the DNA, and the V and J calls and clone size come from that table. The table lists more than 65,000 clones, about nine tenths of them singletons. This clone was detected only once. The specimen was peripheral blood. This TCR came from a man aged 50 or older with acute or convalescent COVID-19. The gene calls are TRBV7-2 and TRBJ2-3, with TRBD1 as a possible D gene (6 bases). The CDR3 loop reads CASSLSRGEDTQYF. The CDR3 coding sequence is TGTGCCAGCAGCTTAAGCAGGGGAGAGGATACGCAGTATTTT.